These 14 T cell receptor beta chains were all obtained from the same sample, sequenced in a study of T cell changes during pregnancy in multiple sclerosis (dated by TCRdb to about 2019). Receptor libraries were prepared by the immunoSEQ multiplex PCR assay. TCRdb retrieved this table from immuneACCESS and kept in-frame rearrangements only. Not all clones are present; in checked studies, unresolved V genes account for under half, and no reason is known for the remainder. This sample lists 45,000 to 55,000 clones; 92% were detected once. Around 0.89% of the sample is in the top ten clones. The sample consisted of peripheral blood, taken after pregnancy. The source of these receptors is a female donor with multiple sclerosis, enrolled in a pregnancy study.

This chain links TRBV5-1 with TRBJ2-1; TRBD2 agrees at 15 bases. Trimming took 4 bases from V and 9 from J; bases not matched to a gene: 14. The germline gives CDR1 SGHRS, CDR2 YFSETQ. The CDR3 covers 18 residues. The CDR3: CASSLSWTSGGGSGEQFF. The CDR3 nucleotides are TGCGCCAGCAGCCTCTCCTGGACTAGCGGGGGGGGAAGCGGTGAGCAGTTCTTC.

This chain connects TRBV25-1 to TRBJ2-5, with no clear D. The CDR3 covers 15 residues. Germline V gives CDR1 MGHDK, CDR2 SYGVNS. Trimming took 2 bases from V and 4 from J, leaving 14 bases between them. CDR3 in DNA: TGTGCCAGCAGTGAACTAGGAAGACCCGGAGAGACCCAGTACTTC. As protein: CASSELGRPGETQYF.

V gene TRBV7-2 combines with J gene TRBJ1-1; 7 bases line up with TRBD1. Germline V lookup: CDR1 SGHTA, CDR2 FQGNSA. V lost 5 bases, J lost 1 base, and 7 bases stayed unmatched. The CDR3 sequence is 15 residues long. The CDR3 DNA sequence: TGTGCCAGCAGCGCGAGACAGGGAGGGAACACTGAAGCTTTCTTT. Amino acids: CASSARQGGNTEAFF.

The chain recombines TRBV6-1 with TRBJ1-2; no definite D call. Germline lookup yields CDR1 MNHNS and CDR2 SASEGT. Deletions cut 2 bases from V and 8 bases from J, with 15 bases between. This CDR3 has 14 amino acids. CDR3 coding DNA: TGTGCCAGCAGTGAAATTGTCCCGCCGAGGGGCTACACCTTC. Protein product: CASSEIVPPRGYTF.

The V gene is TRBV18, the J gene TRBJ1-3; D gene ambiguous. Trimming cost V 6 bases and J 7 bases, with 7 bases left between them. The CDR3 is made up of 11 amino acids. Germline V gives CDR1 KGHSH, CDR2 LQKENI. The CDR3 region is CASSPSNTIYF. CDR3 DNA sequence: TGTGCCAGCTCCCCCAGTAACACCATATATTTT.

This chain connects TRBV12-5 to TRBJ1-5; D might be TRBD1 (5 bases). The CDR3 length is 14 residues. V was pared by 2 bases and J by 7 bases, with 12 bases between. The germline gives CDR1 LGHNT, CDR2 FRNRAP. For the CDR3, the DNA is TGTGCTAGTGGTTTGTTAGGGGAAAGGCAGCCCCAGCATTTT. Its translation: CASGLLGERQPQHF. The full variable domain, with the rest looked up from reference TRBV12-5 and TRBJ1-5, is DARVTQTPRHKVTEMGQEVTMRCQPILGHNTVFWYRQTMMQGLELLAYFRNRAPLDDSGMPKDRFSAEMPDATLATLKIQPSEPRDSAVYFCASGLLGERQPQHFGDGTRLSIL.

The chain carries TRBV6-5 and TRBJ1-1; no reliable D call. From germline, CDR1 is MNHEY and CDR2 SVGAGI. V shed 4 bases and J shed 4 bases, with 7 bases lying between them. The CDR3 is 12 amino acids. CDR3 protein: CASSSRGTEAFF. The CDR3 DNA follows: TGTGCCAGCAGTTCGAGAGGCACTGAAGCTTTCTTT.

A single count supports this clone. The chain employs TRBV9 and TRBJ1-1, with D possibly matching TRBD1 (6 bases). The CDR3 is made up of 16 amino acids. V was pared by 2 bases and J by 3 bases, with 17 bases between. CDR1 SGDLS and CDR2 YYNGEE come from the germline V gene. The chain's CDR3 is CASSVWGGGIDTEAFF. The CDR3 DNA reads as TGTGCCAGCAGCGTGTGGGGTGGGGGCATCGACACTGAAGCTTTCTTT.

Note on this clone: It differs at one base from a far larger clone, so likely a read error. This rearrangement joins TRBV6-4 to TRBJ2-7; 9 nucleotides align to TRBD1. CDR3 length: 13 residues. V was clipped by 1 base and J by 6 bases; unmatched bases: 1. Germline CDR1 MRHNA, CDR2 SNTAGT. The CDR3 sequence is CASSDLDRGEQYF. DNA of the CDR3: TGTGCCAGCAGTGACTTGGACAGGGGCGAGCAGTACTTC.

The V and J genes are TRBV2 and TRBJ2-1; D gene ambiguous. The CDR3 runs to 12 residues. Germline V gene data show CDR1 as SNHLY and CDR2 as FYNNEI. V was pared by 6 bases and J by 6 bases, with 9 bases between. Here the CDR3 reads CASRTPLNEQFF. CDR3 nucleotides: TGTGCCAGCAGGACTCCTCTCAATGAGCAGTTCTTC.

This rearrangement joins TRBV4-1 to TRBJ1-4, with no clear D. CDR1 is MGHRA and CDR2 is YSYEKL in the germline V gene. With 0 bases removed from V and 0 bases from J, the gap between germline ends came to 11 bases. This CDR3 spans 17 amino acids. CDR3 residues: CASSQEIELATNEKLFF. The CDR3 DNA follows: TGCGCCAGCAGCCAAGAGATAGAGCTTGCAACTAATGAAAAACTGTTTTTT.

As DNA, the CDR3 is TGTGCCAGCAGCTCCGGACTAGCGGGGGGGAAGGATAACATTCAGTACTTC. Its protein is CASSSGLAGGKDNIQYF. This chain uses TRBV5-6 with TRBJ2-4; the match to TRBD2 covers 15 bases. V shed 3 bases, J shed 7 bases, and the junction held 8 bases outside the gene matches. The V gene's germline CDR1 is SGHDT and CDR2 YYEEEE. The CDR3 spans 17 residues. The full variable domain, completed using reference TRBV5-6 and TRBJ2-4, is DAGVTQSPTHLIKTRGQQVTLRCSPKSGHDTVSWYQQALGQGPQFIFQYYEEEERQRGNFPDRFSGHQFPNYSSELNVNALLLGDSALYLCASSSGLAGGKDNIQYFGAGTRLSVL.

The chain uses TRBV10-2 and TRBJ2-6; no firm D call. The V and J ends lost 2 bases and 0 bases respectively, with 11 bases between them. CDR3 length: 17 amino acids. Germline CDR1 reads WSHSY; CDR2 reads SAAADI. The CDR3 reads CASSEVGYDSGANVLTF. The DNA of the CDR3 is TGCGCCAGCAGTGAGGTCGGGTATGACTCTGGGGCCAACGTCCTGACTTTC.

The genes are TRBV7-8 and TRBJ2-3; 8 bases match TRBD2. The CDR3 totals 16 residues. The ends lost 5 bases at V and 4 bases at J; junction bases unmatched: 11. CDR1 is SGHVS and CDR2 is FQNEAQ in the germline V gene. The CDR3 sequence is CASSPDEARGADTQYF. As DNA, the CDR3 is TGTGCCAGCAGCCCGGACGAAGCGCGGGGGGCAGATACGCAGTATTTT.